The 13 T cell receptor beta chains given below trace back to one sample, sequenced in a study of cytomegalovirus exposure and HLA in healthy donors. Primers: 60 Vbeta forward and 13 Jbeta reverse. The repertoire was sequenced with immunoSEQ multiplex PCR; TCRdb's copy has only in-frame clones and lacks some. Of over 150,000 clones in the sample, around 86% were seen once. The sample was PBMCs. The origin of the receptors is a woman aged 45-60 years in good health and CMV-seropositive.

V is TRBV14 and J is TRBJ2-2, with 7 nucleotides matching TRBD1. The V and J ends lost 4 bases and 6 bases, in that order; junction bases with no gene match: 5. From germline, CDR1 is SGHDN and CDR2 FVKESK. The length of the CDR3 is 14 residues. The CDR3 nucleotides read TGTGCCAGCAGCCCGACAGGGAGCGCCGGGGAGCTGTTTTTT. Protein sequence: CASSPTGSAGELFF.

The chain combines TRBV7-2 with TRBJ1-5, with 8 bases that match TRBD1. CDR3 length: 14 amino acids. Germline CDR1 is SGHTA and CDR2 is FQGNSA. Trimming cost V 5 bases and J 2 bases; bases outside gene matches: 2. The CDR3 nucleotides are TGTGCCAGCAGCCTGGACAGGGGCAATCAGCCCCAGCATTTT. Its translation: CASSLDRGNQPQHF.

The chain couples TRBV7-9 to TRBJ2-1, with TRBD2 matching 12 bases. Trimming at V came to 5 bases and at J to 8 bases, leaving 7 bases not matched to a gene. Germline CDR1 and CDR2: SEHNR and FQNEAQ (reference sequence). This CDR3 comprises 15 residues. CDR3 sequence (DNA): TGTGCCAGCAGCCCGGCTAGCGGGGGGGCCCATGAGCAGTTCTTC. This codes for CASSPASGGAHEQFF.

The V gene is TRBV11-2, the J gene TRBJ2-5; weak D call: TRBD2 (7 bases). The CDR3 is 16 residues long. Germline CDR1 reads SGHAT; CDR2 reads FQNNGV. V dropped 5 bases and J dropped 4 bases, with 20 bases sitting between them. The chain's CDR3 is CASSLWAGAGRETQYF. In nucleotides, the CDR3 is TGTGCCAGCAGCCTATGGGCGGGGGCCGGGAGAGAGACCCAGTACTTC.

The chain carries TRBV11-2 and TRBJ1-5; 7 nucleotides align to TRBD1. The CDR3 has 15 residues. Trimming cost V 6 bases and J 1 base; bases outside gene matches: 6. Germline CDR1 SGHAT, CDR2 FQNNGV. The CDR3 DNA follows: TGTGCCAGCAGTCAAGGGGGCGGGAGCAATCAGCCCCAGCATTTT. It yields the protein CASSQGGGSNQPQHF.

This chain connects TRBV6-5 to TRBJ1-4; TRBD1 might be the D (5 bases). This CDR3 spans 15 amino acids. Germline CDR1 is MNHEY and CDR2 is SVGAGI. Trimming pared 0 bases from V and 7 bases from J, leaving 12 bases between. The CDR3, as DNA: TGTGCCAGCAGTTACTCTAGGCAGGGATCTGAAAAACTGTTTTTT. Residues: CASSYSRQGSEKLFF.

This rearrangement joins TRBV10-3 to TRBJ2-1, with 8 bases lining up with TRBD2. Looked up from germline, CDR1 is ENHRY and CDR2 is SYGVKD. This CDR3 spans 14 amino acids. Unmatched junction bases numbered 13, after V lost 10 bases and J lost 8 bases. The CDR3 nucleotides read TGTGCCACCCGGGAGGGGGAGGGTGGAGATGAGCAGTTCTTC. Its protein is CATREGEGGDEQFF.

This clone occurred a few times. This sequence joins TRBV10-1 and TRBJ1-1; D ambiguous. Trimming took off 11 bases at V and 0 bases at J, with 16 bases between the two ends. Germline loops: CDR1 WNHNN, CDR2 SYGVQD (reference sequence). CDR3 size: 14 residues. CDR3 in DNA: TGCGCCGGGAGGGCCCCGGTTATGAACACTGAAGCTTTCTTT. Amino acid sequence: CAGRAPVMNTEAFF.

The rearrangement joins TRBV2 to TRBJ1-1; 8 bases match TRBD1. V lost 8 bases to trimming and J lost 0 bases; unmatched junction nucleotides: 5. The CDR3 covers 14 residues. The V gene's germline CDR1 is SNHLY and CDR2 FYNNEI. CDR3 DNA: TGTGCCAGCTTGGGACAGGTCATGAACACTGAAGCTTTCTTT. It codes for CASLGQVMNTEAFF.

V and J are TRBV7-6 and TRBJ2-3, with TRBD2 matching 9 bases. The CDR3 is 18 amino acids. CDR1 is SGHVS, CDR2 FNYEAQ, per germline. V dropped 1 base and J dropped 0; count of bases not matched to a gene: 8. CDR3 sequence reads: CASSLVASGALSTDTQYF. CDR3 nucleotide sequence: TGTGCCAGCAGCTTAGTGGCTAGCGGGGCCCTTAGCACAGATACGCAGTATTTT.

J is TRBJ2-3 and V is TRBV10-1; 10 positions agree with TRBD2. Trimming cost V 4 bases and J 8 bases; bases outside gene matches: 21. This CDR3 is 19 amino acids long. Germline CDR1 and CDR2: WNHNN and SYGVQD (reference sequence). This CDR3 is CASSGGRKSGGARRGTQYF. CDR3 in DNA: TGCGCCAGCAGTGGTGGAAGGAAAAGCGGGGGGGCCAGAAGGGGTACGCAGTATTTT.

This chain connects TRBV6-1 to TRBJ2-1; D remains unclear. Germline V gene sequence: CDR1 MNHNS, CDR2 SASEGT. The CDR3 is made up of 12 amino acids. Between the trimmed V and J ends, which lost 1 base and 16 bases, there was a span of 14 bases. The CDR3 loop reads CASSEVNVNGFF. CDR3 nucleotides: TGTGCCAGCAGTGAAGTAAACGTAAATGGCTTCTTC.

The rearrangement links TRBV19 to TRBJ2-1; 12 positions match TRBD2. The V gene's germline CDR1 is LNHDA and CDR2 SQIVND (reference sequence). Germline trimming cut 1 base from V and 4 bases from J; bases unmatched to any gene: 2. This CDR3 comprises 16 residues. CDR3 in amino acids: CASSIVGTSGYNEQFF. The CDR3 DNA reads as TGTGCCAGTAGTATAGTAGGGACTAGCGGGTACAATGAGCAGTTCTTC.